These T cell receptor beta chains were read from a single sample in a study of shared clonotypes between healthy human individuals. Clones were sequenced by immunoSEQ multiplex PCR, and TCRdb holds only the in-frame ones, with some missing. The profile covers 2 million to 2.5 million clones, with under 95% appearing a single time and more than 0.35% taken by the ten largest. Source material: naive CD4+ T cells from PBMCs. These receptors all come from a man between 18 and 29 years old in good health. Some clones in this sample may be carry-over from other donors' samples. Each CDR3 is given with its conserved first and last residue. The order of the fields is D gene, V gene, clone size, J gene, CDR3 DNA, CDR3 protein. The D gene is left open where the match is weak. Clone size appears in some rows only: once, few, many, or a class for an expanded clone.

>.|TRBV7-9|.|TRBJ2-5
TGTGCCAGCAGCCCGAAGATCCGGAGGGCGGAGAGGTCCCAGTACTTC
CASSPKIRRAERSQYF
>.|TRBV19|.|TRBJ1-5
TGTGCCAGTAGTATTACCGGACCTAATCAGCCCCAGCATTTT
CASSITGPNQPQHF
>.|TRBV7-9|.|TRBJ2-5
TGTGCCAGCAGCTTCGACCAGAGAAGGGAGACCCAGTACTTC
CASSFDQRRETQYF
>.|TRBV2|.|TRBJ2-4
TGTGCCAGCAGTGAAGCGAGAGGGGTGGCCATTCAGTACTTC
CASSEARGVAIQYF
>.|TRBV5-4|.|TRBJ1-2
TGTGCCAGCAGCTTGGAGCTTCAGGAGTACTATGGCTACACCTTC
CASSLELQEYYGYTF
>.|TRBV11-3|.|TRBJ2-2
TGTGCCAGCAGCCAAGGGCCAGGGGTCGGGGTCACCGGGGAGCTGTTTTTT
CASSQGPGVGVTGELFF
>.|TRBV4-3|.|TRBJ2-7
TGCGCCAGCAGCCAACAACTGGACGCTTCCTACGAGCAGTACTTC
CASSQQLDASYEQYF
>TRBD2|TRBV7-8|.|TRBJ2-4
TGTGCCAGCAGCTTACCGGGCACTAGCGTTCAGTACTTC
CASSLPGTSVQYF
>.|TRBV7-2|.|TRBJ1-5
TGTGCCAGCAGCTTAGTAGGACATCAAACAACGCCCCAGCATTTT
CASSLVGHQTTPQHF
>.|TRBV7-2|.|TRBJ2-5
TGTGCCAGCAGCTTAGAAGCCCTGGGGGAGACCCAGTACTTC
CASSLEALGETQYF
>TRBD2|TRBV25-1|.|TRBJ2-2
TGTGCCAGCGGCTCCGGACTAGCGGGCATCGCGAACACCGGGGAGCTGTTTTTT
CASGSGLAGIANTGELFF
>.|TRBV28|.|TRBJ2-3
TGTGCCAGCAGTCGCGGGGCGACCCCAGATACGCAGTATTTT
CASSRGATPDTQYF
>.|TRBV28|.|TRBJ2-5
TGTGCCAGCAGTTTTGGAGGGGAGACCCAGTACTTC
CASSFGGETQYF
>.|TRBV28|.|TRBJ1-4
TGTGCCAGCAGTTTTGGCGGTGCAACTAATGAAAAACTGTTTTTT
CASSFGGATNEKLFF
>.|TRBV7-2|.|TRBJ2-7
TGTGCCAGCAGCTTAGGTGGGTCTCCTAGATTGTACGAGCAGTACTTC
CASSLGGSPRLYEQYF
>.|TRBV5-1|.|TRBJ2-2
TGCGCCAGCAGCTCTAGGACCGGGGAGCTGTTTTTT
CASSSRTGELFF
>TRBD2|TRBV27|.|TRBJ2-7
TGTGCCGCTATCGGGGCGGGGGGCCACGAGCAGTACTTC
CAAIGAGGHEQYF
>.|TRBV30|once|TRBJ2-7
TGTGCCTGGAGTGATGGTTTCTACGAGCAGTACTTC
CAWSDGFYEQYF
>.|TRBV7-8|.|TRBJ1-3
TGTGCCAGCAGCTTCCCAGGGCGTATAAATCCCTCTGGAAACACCATATATTTT
CASSFPGRINPSGNTIYF
>.|TRBV18|few|TRBJ1-1
TGTGCCGGCTTGGCAGACATGAACACTGAAGCTTTCTTT
CAGLADMNTEAFF
>.|TRBV29-1|.|TRBJ1-1
TGCAGCGTTGTACGCTTGGGGTCGGCTTTCTTT
CSVVRLGSAFF
>.|TRBV18|.|TRBJ1-1
TGTGCCAGCTCCCCTCTGCAGGTGAACACTGAAGCTTTCTTT
CASSPLQVNTEAFF
>.|TRBV4-3|.|TRBJ2-3
TGCGCCAGCAGCCCGACGGGGGTGGCCCCAGATACGCAGTATTTT
CASSPTGVAPDTQYF
>.|TRBV7-2|.|TRBJ1-1
TGTGCCAGCAGCGCCGGCGCTTACAGGGTGAACACTGAAGCTTTCTTT
CASSAGAYRVNTEAFF
>.|TRBV5-8|.|TRBJ2-5
TGTGCCAGCAGATCCAGGTTGTACCAAGAGACCCAGTACTTC
CASRSRLYQETQYF
>.|TRBV6-6|.|TRBJ2-7
TGTGCCAGCAGCCTCATCACCGGGCCTTCCTACGAGCAGTACTTC
CASSLITGPSYEQYF
>.|TRBV28|.|TRBJ2-7
TGTGCCAGCAGTTCCCAGGGGGGTACCTACGAGCAGTACTTC
CASSSQGGTYEQYF
>TRBD1|TRBV27|.|TRBJ2-7
TGTGCCAGCAGGATAAGGACAGGGAAAGAGCAGTACTTC
CASRIRTGKEQYF
>.|TRBV6-1|.|TRBJ1-1
TGTGCCAGCAGTGTAGACGGGAACACTGAAGCTTTCTTT
CASSVDGNTEAFF
>.|TRBV28|.|TRBJ2-7
TGTGCCAGCGCGGGGGCCGGGGCGCCCTACGAGCAGTACTTC
CASAGAGAPYEQYF
>TRBD1|TRBV6-4|.|TRBJ2-7
TGTGCCAGCAGTGACTCGATGCAGGGGGCGTCCTACGAGCAGTACTTC
CASSDSMQGASYEQYF
>TRBD2|TRBV6-5|.|TRBJ2-5
TGTGCCAGCAGTTATAGCGGGACCCAAGAGACCCAGTACTTC
CASSYSGTQETQYF
>TRBD1|TRBV10-3|.|TRBJ2-7
TGTGCCATCAGGTCCGGGACAGCCGCCTACGAGCAGTACTTC
CAIRSGTAAYEQYF
>.|TRBV2|.|TRBJ2-5
TGTGCCAGCAGATCCGGGGCGTACCAAGAGACCCAGTACTTC
CASRSGAYQETQYF
>.|TRBV6-5|.|TRBJ2-7
TGTGCCAGCAGACGCAATCTAGCGAGAAGCGCCGAGCAGTACTTC
CASRRNLARSAEQYF
>.|TRBV25-1|.|TRBJ2-2
TGTGCCAGCAGTTCCTTGGGACCGCCGAACACCGGGGAGCTGTTTTTT
CASSSLGPPNTGELFF
>TRBD1|TRBV18|.|TRBJ1-4
TGTGCCAGCTCACGCGACGGGACAGGGGGCGAAAAACTGTTTTTT
CASSRDGTGGEKLFF
>.|TRBV29-1|.|TRBJ2-1
TGCAGCGTTGAATTTTCGGCGCCCAGCTCCTACAATGAGCAGTTCTTC
CSVEFSAPSSYNEQFF
>.|TRBV4-1|.|TRBJ2-5
TGCGCCAGCAGCCAAGTCGGCTTGTTGGAGTCCCAGTACTTC
CASSQVGLLESQYF
>.|TRBV2|.|TRBJ1-5
TGTGCCAGCAACGGCGGGGTAGGTCAGCCCCAGCATTTT
CASNGGVGQPQHF
>TRBD1|TRBV19|.|TRBJ1-5
TGTGCCAGCGGCTGGACAGGGGTTAACCAGCCCCAGCATTTT
CASGWTGVNQPQHF
>TRBD1|TRBV19|.|TRBJ1-5
TGTGCCAGTAGTCCCCTCCTAGGGACAGGCAATCAGCCCCAGCATTTT
CASSPLLGTGNQPQHF
>TRBD2|TRBV5-1|.|TRBJ2-2
TGCGCCAGCAGCTGGTACTCCAGCGGGAACGGGGAGCTGTTTTTT
CASSWYSSGNGELFF
>.|TRBV28|.|TRBJ2-5
TGTGCCAGCAGTGGCGAGGAGACCCAGTACTTC
CASSGEETQYF
>.|TRBV7-9|.|TRBJ2-7
TGTGCCAGCAGAGCCGCCGGCTCCTACGAGCAGTACTTC
CASRAAGSYEQYF
>.|TRBV7-3|.|TRBJ2-3
TGTGCCAGCAGCCCTCGAAAGGGTACGCAGTATTTT
CASSPRKGTQYF
>TRBD2|TRBV7-6|.|TRBJ2-3
TGTGCCAGCAGCCTTAGCGGGGGGGTTATGGGAGATACGCAGTATTTT
CASSLSGGVMGDTQYF
>.|TRBV6-6|.|TRBJ1-2
TGTGCCAGCAAGTACTCAGCTAACTATGGCTACACCTTC
CASKYSANYGYTF
>.|TRBV28|.|TRBJ1-3
TGTGCCAGCAGTCACAGAACAGGGTCCCGGGGTGGAAACACCATATATTTT
CASSHRTGSRGGNTIYF
>.|TRBV28|.|TRBJ2-7
TGTGCCAGCAGTTTATTGACCGGAACCTACGAGCAGTACTTC
CASSLLTGTYEQYF
>.|TRBV2|.|TRBJ2-7
TGTGCCAGCAGTGGGGGGGCCCCCTACGAGCAGTACTTC
CASSGGAPYEQYF
>.|TRBV12-5|.|TRBJ2-3
TGTGCTAGTGTCCTGGGGGGTAGCACAGATACGCAGTATTTT
CASVLGGSTDTQYF
>.|TRBV2|few|TRBJ1-1
TGTGCCAGCAGAGAAGCAGGGTTAGGGAAAGCTTTCTTT
CASREAGLGKAFF
>.|TRBV2|.|TRBJ1-4
TGTGCCAGCAGCCAAAGGGGGAAACTGTTTTTT
CASSQRGKLFF
>TRBD2|TRBV10-3|.|TRBJ2-5
TGTGCCATCGGGGCGGGAGGGCTCATAGAGACCCAGTACTTC
CAIGAGGLIETQYF
>.|TRBV4-1|.|TRBJ1-5
TGCGCCAGCAGCCAAGAGTGGCAGACGGATCAGCCCCAGCATTTT
CASSQEWQTDQPQHF
>TRBD1|TRBV29-1|.|TRBJ2-3
TGCAGCGTTGCTAGACAGGGGAACACAGATACGCAGTATTTT
CSVARQGNTDTQYF
>.|TRBV7-9|.|TRBJ2-3
TGTGCCAGCAGCATGGACAACTACATCCGATACACAGATACGCAGTATTTT
CASSMDNYIRYTDTQYF
>.|TRBV19|.|TRBJ2-4
TGTGCCAGTAGTCCCCGGGTAATCAAAAACATTCAGTACTTC
CASSPRVIKNIQYF
>.|TRBV18|.|TRBJ1-4
TGTGCCAGCTCACCAGTCTCAACTAATGAAAAACTGTTTTTT
CASSPVSTNEKLFF